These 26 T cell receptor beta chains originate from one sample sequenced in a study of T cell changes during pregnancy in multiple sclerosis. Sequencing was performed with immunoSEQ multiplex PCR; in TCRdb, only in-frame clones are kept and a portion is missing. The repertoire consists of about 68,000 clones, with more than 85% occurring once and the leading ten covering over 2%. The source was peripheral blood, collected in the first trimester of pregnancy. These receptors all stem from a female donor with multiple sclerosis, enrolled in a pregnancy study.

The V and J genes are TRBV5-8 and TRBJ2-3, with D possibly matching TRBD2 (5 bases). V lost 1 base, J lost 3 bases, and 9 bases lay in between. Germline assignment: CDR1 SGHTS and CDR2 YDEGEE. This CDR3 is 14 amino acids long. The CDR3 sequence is CASSLRGATDTQYF. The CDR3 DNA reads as TGTGCCAGCAGCTTGCGGGGAGCAACAGATACGCAGTATTTT.

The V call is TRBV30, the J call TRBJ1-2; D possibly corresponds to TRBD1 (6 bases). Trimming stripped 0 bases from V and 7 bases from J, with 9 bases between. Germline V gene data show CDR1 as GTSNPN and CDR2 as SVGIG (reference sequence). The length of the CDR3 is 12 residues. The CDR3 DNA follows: TGTGCCTGGAGTGTAGGGGGTATTGGCTACACCTTC. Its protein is CAWSVGGIGYTF. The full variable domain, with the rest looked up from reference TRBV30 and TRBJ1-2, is SQTIHQWPATLVQPVGSPLSLECTVEGTSNPNLYWYRQAAGRGLQLLFYSVGIGQISSEVPQNLSASRPQDRQFILSSKKLLLSDSGFYLCAWSVGGIGYTFGSGTRLTVV.

The CDR3 here is CASSLVSFTGELFF. The CDR3 coding sequence is TGTGCCAGCAGCTTAGTGTCGTTCACCGGGGAGCTGTTTTTT. The V call is TRBV7-2, the J call TRBJ2-2; D is uncertain. Germline CDR1 and CDR2: SGHTA and FQGNSA. V lost 1 base and J lost 4, with 7 bases in between. The CDR3 has 14 residues.

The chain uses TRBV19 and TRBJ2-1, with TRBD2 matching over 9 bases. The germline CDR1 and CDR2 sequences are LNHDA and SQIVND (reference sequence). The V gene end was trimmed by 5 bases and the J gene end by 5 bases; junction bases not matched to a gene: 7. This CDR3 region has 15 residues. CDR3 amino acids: CASSALAGANNEQFF. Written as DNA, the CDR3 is TGTGCCAGTAGTGCTTTAGCGGGGGCCAACAATGAGCAGTTCTTC.

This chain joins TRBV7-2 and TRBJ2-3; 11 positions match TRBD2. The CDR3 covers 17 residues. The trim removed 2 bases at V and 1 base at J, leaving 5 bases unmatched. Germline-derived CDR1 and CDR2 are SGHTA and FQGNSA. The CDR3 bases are TGTGCCAGCAGCTTAACGACTAGCGGGGCGGGCACAGATACGCAGTATTTT. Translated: CASSLTTSGAGTDTQYF.

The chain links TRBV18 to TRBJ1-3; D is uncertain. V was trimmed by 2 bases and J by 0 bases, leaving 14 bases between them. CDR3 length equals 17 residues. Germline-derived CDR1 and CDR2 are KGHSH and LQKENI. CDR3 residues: CASSPNSPGSSGNTIYF. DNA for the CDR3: TGTGCCAGCTCACCAAATAGCCCCGGGAGCTCTGGAAACACCATATATTTT. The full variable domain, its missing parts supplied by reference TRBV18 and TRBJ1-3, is NAGVMQNPRHLVRRRGQEARLRCSPMKGHSHVYWYRQLPEEGLKFMVYLQKENIIDESGMPKERFSAEFPKEGPSILRIQQVVRGDSAAYFCASSPNSPGSSGNTIYFGEGSWLTVV.

As DNA, the CDR3 is TGTGCCAGCAGCCAAGACTATAACCAAGAGACCCAGTACTTC. Translation gives CASSQDYNQETQYF. V and J are TRBV14 and TRBJ2-5; no firm D call. This CDR3 spans 14 amino acids. Trimming shortened V by 0 bases and J by 0 bases, and 5 bases separated the two germline ends. Germline lookup yields CDR1 SGHDN and CDR2 FVKESK.

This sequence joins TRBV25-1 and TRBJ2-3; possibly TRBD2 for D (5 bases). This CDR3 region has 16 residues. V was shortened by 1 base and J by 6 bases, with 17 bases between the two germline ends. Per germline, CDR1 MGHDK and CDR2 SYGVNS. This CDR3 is CASSEWVGLRGDTQYF. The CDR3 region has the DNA TGTGCCAGCAGTGAATGGGTCGGGCTCAGAGGGGATACGCAGTATTTT.

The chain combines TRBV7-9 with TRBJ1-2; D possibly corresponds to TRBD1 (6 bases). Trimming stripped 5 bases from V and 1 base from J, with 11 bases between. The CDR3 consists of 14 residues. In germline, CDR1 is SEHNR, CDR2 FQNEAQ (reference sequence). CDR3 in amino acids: CASSQNRDNYGYTF. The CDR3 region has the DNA TGTGCCAGCAGCCAGAACAGGGATAACTATGGCTACACCTTC.

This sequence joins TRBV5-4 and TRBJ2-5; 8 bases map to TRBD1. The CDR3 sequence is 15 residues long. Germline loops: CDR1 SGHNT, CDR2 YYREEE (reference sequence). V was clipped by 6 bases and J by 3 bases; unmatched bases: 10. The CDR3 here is CASNSGGSREETQYF. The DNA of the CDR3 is TGTGCCAGCAACTCAGGGGGCTCGAGGGAAGAGACCCAGTACTTC.

In nucleotides, the CDR3 is TGTGCCAGCAGCCTGGAAGGGACAGGGAATAACGAGCAGTACTTC. It codes for CASSLEGTGNNEQYF. The chain combines TRBV4-2 with TRBJ2-7; 9 nucleotides align to TRBD1. Germline-derived CDR1 and CDR2 are LGHNA and YNFKEQ. Trimming removed 4 bases from V and 5 bases from J; junction bases left unmatched: 9. The CDR3 has 15 residues.

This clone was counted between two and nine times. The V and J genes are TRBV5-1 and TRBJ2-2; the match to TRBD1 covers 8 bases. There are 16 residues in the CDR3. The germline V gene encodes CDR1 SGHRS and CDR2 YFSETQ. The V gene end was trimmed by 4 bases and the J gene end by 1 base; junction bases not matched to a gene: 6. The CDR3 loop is CASSPVDRVNTGELFF. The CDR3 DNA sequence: TGCGCCAGCAGCCCCGTGGACAGGGTGAACACCGGGGAGCTGTTTTTT.

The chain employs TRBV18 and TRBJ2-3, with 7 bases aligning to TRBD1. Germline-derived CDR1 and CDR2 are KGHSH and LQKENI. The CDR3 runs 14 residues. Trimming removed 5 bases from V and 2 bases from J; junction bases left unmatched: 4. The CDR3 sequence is CASSSTGPTDTQYF. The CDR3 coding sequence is TGTGCCAGCTCATCGACAGGGCCCACAGATACGCAGTATTTT.

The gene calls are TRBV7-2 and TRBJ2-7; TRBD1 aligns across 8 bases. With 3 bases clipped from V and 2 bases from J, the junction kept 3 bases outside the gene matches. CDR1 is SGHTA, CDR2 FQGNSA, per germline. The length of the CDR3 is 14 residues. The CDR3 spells CASSFGQGPYEQYF. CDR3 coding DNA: TGTGCCAGCAGCTTCGGACAGGGTCCCTACGAGCAGTACTTC.

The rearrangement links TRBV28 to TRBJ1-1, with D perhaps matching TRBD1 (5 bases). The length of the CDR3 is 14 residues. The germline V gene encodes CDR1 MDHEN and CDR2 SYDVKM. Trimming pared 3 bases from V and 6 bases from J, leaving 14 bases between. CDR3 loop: CASSFAGLNAEAFF. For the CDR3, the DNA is TGTGCCAGCAGTTTTGCAGGGTTGAATGCTGAAGCTTTCTTT.

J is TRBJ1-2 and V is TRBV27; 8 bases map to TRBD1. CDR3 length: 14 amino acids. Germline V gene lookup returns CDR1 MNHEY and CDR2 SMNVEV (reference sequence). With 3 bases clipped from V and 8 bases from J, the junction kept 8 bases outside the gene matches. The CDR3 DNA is TGTGCCAGCAGTTTCCAGGGGGCACTCGGGGGCTACACCTTC. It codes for CASSFQGALGGYTF.

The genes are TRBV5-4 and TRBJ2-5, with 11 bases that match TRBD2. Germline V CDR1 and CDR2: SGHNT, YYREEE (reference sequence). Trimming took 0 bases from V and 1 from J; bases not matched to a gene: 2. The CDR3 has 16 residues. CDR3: CASSLELAGAQETQYF. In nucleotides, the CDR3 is TGTGCCAGCAGCTTGGAACTAGCGGGGGCCCAAGAGACCCAGTACTTC.

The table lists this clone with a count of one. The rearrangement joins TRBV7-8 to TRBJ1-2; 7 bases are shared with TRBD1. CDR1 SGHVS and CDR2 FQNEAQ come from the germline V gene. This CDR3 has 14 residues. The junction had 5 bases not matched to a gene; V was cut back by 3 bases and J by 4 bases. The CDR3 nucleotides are TGTGCCAGCAGCTTTGGGACAGCGGGCTATGGCTACACCTTC. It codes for CASSFGTAGYGYTF.

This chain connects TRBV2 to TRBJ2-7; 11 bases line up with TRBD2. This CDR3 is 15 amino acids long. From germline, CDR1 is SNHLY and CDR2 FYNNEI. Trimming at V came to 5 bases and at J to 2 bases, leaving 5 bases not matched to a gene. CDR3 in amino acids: CASSSGLAGTYEQYF. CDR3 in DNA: TGTGCCAGCAGTTCAGGACTAGCGGGTACCTACGAGCAGTACTTC.

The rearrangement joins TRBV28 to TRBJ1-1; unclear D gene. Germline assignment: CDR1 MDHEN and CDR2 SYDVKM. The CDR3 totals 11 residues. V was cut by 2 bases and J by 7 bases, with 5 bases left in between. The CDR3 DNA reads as TGTGCCAGCAGTTTAGGAGATGAAGCTTTCTTT. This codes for CASSLGDEAFF. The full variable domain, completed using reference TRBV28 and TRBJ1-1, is DVKVTQSSRYLVKRTGEKVFLECVQDMDHENMFWYRQDPGLGLRLIYFSYDVKMKEKGDIPEGYSVSREKKERFSLILESASTNQTSMYLCASSLGDEAFFGQGTRLTVV.

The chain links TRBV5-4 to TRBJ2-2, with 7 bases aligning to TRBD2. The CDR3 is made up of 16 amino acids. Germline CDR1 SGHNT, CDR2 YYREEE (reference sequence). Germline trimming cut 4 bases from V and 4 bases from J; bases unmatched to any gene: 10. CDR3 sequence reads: CASSHWGGMGTGELFF. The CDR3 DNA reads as TGTGCCAGCAGCCACTGGGGAGGGATGGGCACCGGGGAGCTGTTTTTT.

In nucleotides, the CDR3 is TGTGCCAGCAGCTTTCCTAGCGGGAAGAACACCGGGGAGCTGTTTTTT. This translates into CASSFPSGKNTGELFF. This chain links TRBV7-2 with TRBJ2-2; TRBD2 agrees at 9 bases. V was pared by 3 bases and J by 1 base, with 3 bases of the junction left unmatched. CDR3 length: 16 amino acids. Per germline, CDR1 SGHTA and CDR2 FQGNSA.

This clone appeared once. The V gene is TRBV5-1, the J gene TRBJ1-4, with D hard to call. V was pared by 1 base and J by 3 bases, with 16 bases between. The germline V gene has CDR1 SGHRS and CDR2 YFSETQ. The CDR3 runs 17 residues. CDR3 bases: TGCGCCAGCAGCTTGTCAGCCGGGAAGGTGTCTAATGAAAAACTGTTTTTT. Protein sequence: CASSLSAGKVSNEKLFF.

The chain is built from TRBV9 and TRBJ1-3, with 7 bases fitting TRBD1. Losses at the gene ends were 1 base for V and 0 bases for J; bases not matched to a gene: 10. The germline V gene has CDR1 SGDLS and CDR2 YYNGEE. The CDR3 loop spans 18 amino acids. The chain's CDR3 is CASSVTPIQGLSGNTIYF. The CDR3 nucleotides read TGTGCCAGCAGCGTAACGCCTATACAGGGGCTCTCTGGAAACACCATATATTTT.

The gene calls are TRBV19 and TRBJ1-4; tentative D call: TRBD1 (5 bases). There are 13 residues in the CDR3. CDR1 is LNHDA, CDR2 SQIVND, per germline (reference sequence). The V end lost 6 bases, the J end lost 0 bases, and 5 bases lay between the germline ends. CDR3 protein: CASSRATNEKLFF. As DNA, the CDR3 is TGTGCCAGTAGCAGGGCAACTAATGAAAAACTGTTTTTT.

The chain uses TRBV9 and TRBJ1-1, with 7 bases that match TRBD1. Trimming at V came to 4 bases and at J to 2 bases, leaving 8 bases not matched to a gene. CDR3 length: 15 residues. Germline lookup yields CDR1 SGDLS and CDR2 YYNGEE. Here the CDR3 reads CASSLRDRVNTEAFF. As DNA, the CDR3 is TGTGCCAGCAGCCTTCGAGACAGGGTCAACACTGAAGCTTTCTTT.